What follows are 13 T cell receptor beta chains derived from one specimen sequenced in a study of T cells in Graves' hyperthyroidism and ophthalmopathy. The source material, RNA transcripts, was used to amplify TCR beta CDR3 regions. The HTBI primer set served for first-round RT-PCR of the TCR CDR3. A single record per CDR3 protein comes from TCRdb applying MiXCR to the multiplex PCR reads. This sample has about 350,000 distinct CDR3 sequences, with around 13% found just once. Sequencing was done on a sample of blood. Receptors were obtained from a woman aged 40 to 55 with Graves' ophthalmopathy.

With respect to this clonotype: With a much larger clone just one base away, this may be a read error. This chain links TRBV27 with TRBJ1-4; 11 nucleotides line up with TRBD1. This CDR3 is 15 amino acids long. Germline values: CDR1 MNHEY, CDR2 SMNVEV (reference sequence). DNA of the CDR3: TGTGCCAGCAGTTGGACAGGGGGCATGTTAGAAAAACTGCTTTTT. Its translation is CASSWTGGMLEKLLF.

This clonotype has ten or more counts. CDR3 DNA: TGTGCCAGCAGCTTAGAACGGGACAGTTACAATGAGCAGTTCTTC. This codes for CASSLERDSYNEQFF. The chain uses TRBV11-1 and TRBJ2-1, with 7 positions matching TRBD1. The CDR3 is made up of 15 amino acids. V lost 1 base, J lost 4 bases, and 4 bases stayed unmatched. Germline lookup yields CDR1 SGHAT and CDR2 FQDESV (reference sequence).

This clonotype was seen ten or more times. The chain carries TRBV29-1 and TRBJ2-2; D might be TRBD1 (6 bases). The V and J ends lost 4 bases and 0 bases respectively, with 12 bases between them. The germline CDR1 and CDR2 sequences are SQVTM and ANQGSEA. The length of the CDR3 is 15 residues. CDR3 DNA sequence: TGCAGCGTTGTCCGCAGGGGTTCGAACACCGGGGAGCTGTTTTTT. This sequence encodes CSVVRRGSNTGELFF.

Comments on this clonotype: A much larger clone differs from this one at a single base, so this may be a read error. The chain couples TRBV6-9 to TRBJ1-5; D is perhaps TRBD1 (5 bases). The V end was cut by 3 bases, the J end by 15 bases, with 24 bases between. The germline V gene encodes CDR1 MNHGY and CDR2 SVAAGI. The CDR3 runs 15 residues. The CDR3 is CASSYGTVRHGYRHF. CDR3 bases: TGTGCCAGCAGTTACGGGACCGTTCGACATGGTTACCGGCATTTT.

This chain joins TRBV6-5 and TRBJ1-2, with TRBD1 as a possible D gene (6 bases). V gave up 0 bases and J gave up 5 bases, with 10 bases separating them. CDR1 is MNHEY and CDR2 is SVGAGI in the germline V gene. CDR3 length equals 14 residues. The CDR3 nucleotides read TGTGCCAGCAGTTACTCGGGGGCCGCTTATGGCTACACCTTC. Its translation is CASSYSGAAYGYTF.

This clonotype has ten or more counts. The CDR3 DNA reads as TGTGCCTGGAGCCAGGGCTGGACGGATACGCAGTATTTT. The encoded protein is CAWSQGWTDTQYF. This chain links TRBV30 with TRBJ2-3; weak D call: TRBD1 (5 bases). V dropped 3 bases and J dropped 6 bases, with 13 bases sitting between them. CDR1 is GTSNPN, CDR2 SVGIG, per germline (reference sequence). This CDR3 spans 13 amino acids.

The V and J genes are TRBV5-1 and TRBJ2-2; D gene ambiguous. Germline CDR1 SGHRS, CDR2 YFSETQ. Trimming pared 4 bases from V and 9 bases from J, leaving 13 bases between. This CDR3 is built from 13 residues. CDR3: CASSASDGRELFF. The CDR3 nucleotides are TGCGCCAGCAGCGCAAGTGATGGGCGGGAGCTGTTTTTT.

The table lists this clonotype with many counts. V and J are TRBV6-1 and TRBJ2-3, with 11 bases matching TRBD1. Trimming removed 6 bases from V and 2 bases from J; junction bases left unmatched: 4. The CDR3 contains 15 residues. Germline V lookup: CDR1 MNHNS, CDR2 SASEGT. In DNA, the CDR3 is TGTGCCAGCAGCCAGGGACAGGGGGACACAGATACGCAGTATTTT. It is translated as CASSQGQGDTDTQYF.

This clonotype showed up just a few times. The chain employs TRBV18 and TRBJ2-7; maybe TRBD2 (6 bases). V dropped 0 bases and J dropped 6 bases, with 15 bases sitting between them. There are 15 residues in the CDR3. Germline CDR1 KGHSH, CDR2 LQKENI. CDR3 in DNA: TGTGCCAGCTCACCACCGGGGCGGGGTAAGGGCGAGCAGTACTTC. Translating gives CASSPPGRGKGEQYF.

This chain connects TRBV20-1 to TRBJ2-1, with 8 bases fitting TRBD2. The germline V gene encodes CDR1 DFQATT and CDR2 SNEGSKA (reference sequence). This CDR3 is built from 18 residues. V dropped 0 bases and J dropped 7; count of bases not matched to a gene: 17. CDR3 in amino acids: CSARDPGARGRSVNEQFF. The CDR3 bases are TGCAGTGCTAGAGATCCAGGCGCTCGCGGGAGGAGTGTAAATGAGCAGTTCTTC.

There are a few counts of this clonotype. The chain carries TRBV29-1 and TRBJ2-1; no definite D call. The CDR3 sequence is 10 residues long. Germline V CDR1 and CDR2: SQVTM, ANQGSEA. V lost 6 bases and J lost 6, with 6 bases in between. The CDR3 protein is CSVDSNEQFF. As DNA, the CDR3 is TGCAGCGTCGACTCCAATGAGCAGTTCTTC.

This clonotype came up many times. The rearrangement links TRBV7-2 to TRBJ2-2; TRBD1 agrees at 7 bases. Trimming took 2 bases from V and 4 from J; bases not matched to a gene: 4. The germline gives CDR1 SGHTA, CDR2 FQGNSA. The CDR3 length is 15 residues. In DNA, the CDR3 is TGTGCCAGCAGCTTATACAGGGGAAGCACCGGGGAGCTGTTTTTT. It codes for CASSLYRGSTGELFF.

This clonotype has at least ten counts. This sequence joins TRBV3-1 and TRBJ2-5; 8 bases match TRBD1. CDR3 length: 13 residues. The germline V gene encodes CDR1 LGHDT and CDR2 YNNKEL (reference sequence). Unmatched junction bases numbered 4, after V lost 5 bases and J lost 5 bases. This CDR3 reads CASSNRGTETQYF. Here the CDR3 DNA reads TGTGCCAGCAGCAACAGGGGGACGGAGACCCAGTACTTC.